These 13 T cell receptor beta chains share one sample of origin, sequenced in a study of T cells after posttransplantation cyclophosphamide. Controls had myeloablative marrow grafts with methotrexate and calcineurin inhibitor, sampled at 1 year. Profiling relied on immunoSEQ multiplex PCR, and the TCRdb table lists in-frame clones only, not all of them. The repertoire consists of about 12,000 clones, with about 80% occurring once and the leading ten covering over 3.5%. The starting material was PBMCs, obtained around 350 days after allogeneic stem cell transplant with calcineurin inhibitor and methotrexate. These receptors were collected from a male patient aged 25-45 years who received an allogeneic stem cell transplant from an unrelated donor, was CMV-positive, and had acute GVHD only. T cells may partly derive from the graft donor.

CDR3 loop: CASSTDYTGIGEQYF. CDR3 nucleotides: TGTGCCAGCAGCACAGACTATACAGGGATCGGCGAGCAGTACTTC. The chain is built from TRBV27 and TRBJ2-7; possibly TRBD1 for D (6 bases). Deletions cut 6 bases from V and 6 bases from J, with 21 bases between. The CDR3 sequence is 15 residues long. Germline loops: CDR1 MNHEY, CDR2 SMNVEV (reference sequence).

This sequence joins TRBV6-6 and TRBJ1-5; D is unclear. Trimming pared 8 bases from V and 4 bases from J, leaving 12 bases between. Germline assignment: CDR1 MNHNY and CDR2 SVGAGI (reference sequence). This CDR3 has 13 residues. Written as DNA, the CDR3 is TGTGCCAGCTCCCGGGGTGGAAATCAGCCCCAGCATTTT. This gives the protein CASSRGGNQPQHF.

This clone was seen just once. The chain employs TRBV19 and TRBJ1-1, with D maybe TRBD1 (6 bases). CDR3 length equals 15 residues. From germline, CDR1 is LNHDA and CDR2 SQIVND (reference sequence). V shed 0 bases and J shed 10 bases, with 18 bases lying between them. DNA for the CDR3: TGTGCCAGTAGTATAGACAAGGGGGTACAGGTGAGAGCTTTCTTT. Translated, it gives CASSIDKGVQVRAFF.

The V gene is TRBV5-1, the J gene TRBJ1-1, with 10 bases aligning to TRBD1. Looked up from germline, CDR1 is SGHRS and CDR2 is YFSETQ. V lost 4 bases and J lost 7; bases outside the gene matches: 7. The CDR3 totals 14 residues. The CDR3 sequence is CASSPGTGAFEAFF. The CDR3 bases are TGCGCCAGCAGCCCCGGGACAGGGGCTTTTGAAGCTTTCTTT.

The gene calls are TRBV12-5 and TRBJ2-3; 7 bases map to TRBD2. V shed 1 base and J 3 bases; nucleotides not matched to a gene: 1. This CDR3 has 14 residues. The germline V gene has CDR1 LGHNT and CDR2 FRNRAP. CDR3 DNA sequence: TGTGCTAGTGGTTTGGGGACTAGGACAGATACGCAGTATTTT. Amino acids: CASGLGTRTDTQYF.

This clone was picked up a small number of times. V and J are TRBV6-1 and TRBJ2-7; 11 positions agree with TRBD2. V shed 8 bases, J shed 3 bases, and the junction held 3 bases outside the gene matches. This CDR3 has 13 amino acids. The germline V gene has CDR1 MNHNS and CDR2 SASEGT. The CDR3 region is CASVLAGGYEQYF. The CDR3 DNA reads TGTGCCAGCGTTCTAGCGGGAGGCTACGAGCAGTACTTC.

CDR3 protein: CASSASYSNQPQHF. Here the CDR3 DNA reads TGTGCCAGCAGCGCGAGTTATAGCAATCAGCCCCAGCATTTT. The chain has TRBV5-5 and TRBJ1-5; D gene ambiguous. CDR3 size: 14 residues. CDR1 is SGHKS, CDR2 YYEKEE, per germline (reference sequence). Trimming shortened V by 4 bases and J by 0 bases, and 8 bases separated the two germline ends. The variable domain in full, with the rest retrieved from reference TRBV5-5 and TRBJ1-5, is DAGVTQSPTHLIKTRGQQVTLRCSPISGHKSVSWYQQVLGQGPQFIFQYYEKEERGRGNFPDRFSARQFPNYSSELNVNALLLGDSALYLCASSASYSNQPQHFGDGTRLSIL.

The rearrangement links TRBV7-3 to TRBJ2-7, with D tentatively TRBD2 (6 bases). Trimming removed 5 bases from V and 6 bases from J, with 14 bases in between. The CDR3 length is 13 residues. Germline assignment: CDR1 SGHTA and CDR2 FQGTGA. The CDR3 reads CASSPARGTEQYF. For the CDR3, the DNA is TGTGCCAGCAGCCCCGCCCGGGGGACCGAGCAGTACTTC.

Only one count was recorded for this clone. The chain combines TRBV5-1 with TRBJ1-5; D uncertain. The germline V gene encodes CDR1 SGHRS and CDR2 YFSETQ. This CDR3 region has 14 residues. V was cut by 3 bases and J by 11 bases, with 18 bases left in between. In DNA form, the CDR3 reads TGCGCCAGCAGCTCAAGCCCGTGGGCAGTCGCCCAGCATTTT. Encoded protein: CASSSSPWAVAQHF.

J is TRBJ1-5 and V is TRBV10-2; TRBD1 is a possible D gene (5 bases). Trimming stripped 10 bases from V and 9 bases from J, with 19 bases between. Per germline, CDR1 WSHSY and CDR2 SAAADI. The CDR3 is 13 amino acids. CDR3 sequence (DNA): TGCGCCATCTCGGACACAGCCTTAGGGCCCCAGCATTTT. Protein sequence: CAISDTALGPQHF.

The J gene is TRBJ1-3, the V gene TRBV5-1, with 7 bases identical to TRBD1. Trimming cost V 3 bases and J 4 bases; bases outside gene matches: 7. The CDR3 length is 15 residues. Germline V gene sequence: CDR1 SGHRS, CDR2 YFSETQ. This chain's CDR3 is CASSSQGGLGNTIYF. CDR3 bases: TGCGCCAGCAGCTCGCAAGGGGGCTTGGGAAACACCATATATTTT.

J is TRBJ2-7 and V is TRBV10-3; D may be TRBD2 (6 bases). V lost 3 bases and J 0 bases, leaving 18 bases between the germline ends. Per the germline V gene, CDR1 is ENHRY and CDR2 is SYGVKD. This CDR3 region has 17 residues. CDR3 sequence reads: CAISESLVGDSSYEQYF. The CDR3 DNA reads TGTGCCATCAGTGAATCACTGGTGGGGGACTCCTCCTACGAGCAGTACTTC.

CDR3 amino acids: CASSPRGIVTDTQYF. CDR3 bases: TGTGCCAGCAGCCCACGCGGGATTGTGACAGATACGCAGTATTTT. The chain combines TRBV13 with TRBJ2-3; D perhaps matches TRBD2 (6 bases). The CDR3 has 15 amino acids. CDR1 and CDR2 (germline): PRHDT, FYEKMQ (reference sequence). V was clipped by 5 bases and J by 3 bases, with 15 bases between them.